This is a list of T cell receptor beta chains from one sample in a study of cytomegalovirus exposure and HLA in healthy donors. Data came from immunoSEQ multiplex PCR; TCRdb stores just in-frame clones and leaves some out. The sample carries 150,000 to 200,000 clones, over 70% recorded once. The sample was PBMCs. Every receptor here comes from a woman aged 25 to 39 in good health and CMV-seronegative. CDR3s include the opening cysteine and the closing phenylalanine or tryptophan. The D gene is left open where the match is weak. The size of a clone is reported for some rows only, either as once, few or many, or as a class for expanded clones.

J: TRBJ1-2; V: TRBV6-5; D: NA; size: few; CDR3: CASSYSPGNYGYTF; DNA: TGTGCCAGCAGTTACTCTCCAGGGAACTATGGCTACACCTTC
J: TRBJ2-7; V: TRBV5-4; D: TRBD2; size: few; CDR3: CASSSGLVGGQYF; DNA: TGTGCCAGCAGCTCAGGACTAGTCGGGGGGCAGTACTTC
J: TRBJ2-3; V: TRBV5-4; D: NA; size: few; CDR3: CASSPVEGTDTQYF; DNA: TGTGCCAGCAGCCCAGTGGAGGGCACAGATACGCAGTATTTT
J: TRBJ2-3; V: TRBV6-6; D: NA; size: NA; CDR3: CASSPHTKITDTQYF; DNA: TGTGCCAGCAGCCCCCACACGAAGATCACAGATACGCAGTATTTT
J: TRBJ1-2; V: TRBV7-2; D: NA; size: few; CDR3: CASSLTPGTNYGYTF; DNA: TGTGCCAGCAGCTTAACTCCAGGGACAAACTATGGCTACACCTTC
J: TRBJ1-1; V: TRBV19; D: NA; size: few; CDR3: CASKVLKGGFGEAFF; DNA: TGTGCCAGTAAGGTACTCAAAGGGGGATTCGGTGAAGCTTTCTTT
J: TRBJ2-3; V: TRBV19; D: NA; size: few; CDR3: CASRDRDRTDTQYF; DNA: TGTGCCAGTAGAGACAGAGACCGCACAGATACGCAGTATTTT
J: TRBJ2-7; V: TRBV11-1; D: TRBD1; size: NA; CDR3: CASSPGQVYEQYF; DNA: TGTGCCAGCAGCCCCGGACAGGTCTACGAGCAGTACTTC
J: TRBJ1-1; V: TRBV27; D: TRBD1; size: NA; CDR3: CASSKGDRGRNTEAFF; DNA: TGTGCCAGCAGTAAGGGAGACAGGGGGCGCAACACTGAAGCTTTCTTT
J: TRBJ2-1; V: TRBV7-2; D: TRBD2; size: NA; CDR3: CASSLGAGAKNEQFF; DNA: TGTGCCAGCAGCTTAGGAGCGGGAGCCAAGAATGAGCAGTTCTTC
J: TRBJ1-4; V: TRBV7-8; D: NA; size: NA; CDR3: CASSLPQTLPSPTNEKLFF; DNA: TGTGCCAGCAGCTTACCCCAGACACTCCCCAGCCCAACTAATGAAAAACTGTTTTTT
J: TRBJ2-6; V: TRBV28; D: NA; size: NA; CDR3: CASTEGGKRGANGLTF; DNA: TGTGCCAGCACCGAAGGAGGGAAGCGCGGGGCCAACGGCCTGACTTTC
J: TRBJ1-2; V: TRBV7-9; D: TRBD1; size: NA; CDR3: CASSLASGGNYGYTF; DNA: TGTGCCAGCAGCTTAGCGTCAGGGGGGAACTATGGCTACACCTTC
J: TRBJ2-1; V: TRBV29-1; D: TRBD2; size: NA; CDR3: CSVDGLAGYNEQFF; DNA: TGCAGCGTCGACGGACTAGCGGGGTACAATGAGCAGTTCTTC
J: TRBJ2-7; V: TRBV30; D: NA; size: NA; CDR3: CAWSGASYEQYF; DNA: TGTGCCTGGAGTGGAGCGTCCTACGAGCAGTACTTC
J: TRBJ2-7; V: TRBV4-2; D: TRBD2; size: once; CDR3: CASSQESSGDRYEQYF; DNA: TGTGCCAGCAGCCAAGAGTCCAGCGGGGATCGTTACGAGCAGTACTTC
J: TRBJ1-2; V: TRBV28; D: TRBD1; size: NA; CDR3: CASSFLGGNYGYTF; DNA: TGTGCCAGCAGTTTCCTAGGGGGCAACTATGGCTACACCTTC
J: TRBJ2-1; V: TRBV19; D: NA; size: NA; CDR3: CASSIETGTKFF; DNA: TGTGCCAGTAGTATCGAAACGGGTACCAAGTTCTTC
J: TRBJ2-7; V: TRBV29-1; D: NA; size: NA; CDR3: CSVLTSGFEEQYF; DNA: TGCAGCGTTCTGACATCGGGGTTCGAAGAGCAGTACTTC
J: TRBJ2-2; V: TRBV19; D: TRBD1; size: NA; CDR3: CASSIGTGTDTGELFF; DNA: TGTGCCAGTAGTATAGGGACAGGGACAGACACCGGGGAGCTGTTTTTT
J: TRBJ2-3; V: TRBV5-6; D: TRBD1; size: NA; CDR3: CASSLDRGTDTQYF; DNA: TGTGCCAGCAGCTTAGACAGGGGCACAGATACGCAGTATTTT
J: TRBJ2-2; V: TRBV9; D: NA; size: NA; CDR3: CASSVEQGVTGELFF; DNA: TGTGCCAGCAGCGTAGAACAGGGAGTCACCGGGGAGCTGTTTTTT
J: TRBJ1-1; V: TRBV28; D: NA; size: NA; CDR3: CASSLLGGEAFF; DNA: TGTGCCAGCAGTTTATTAGGGGGTGAAGCTTTCTTT
J: TRBJ2-2; V: TRBV6-1; D: TRBD2; size: once; CDR3: CASSALAGGGYTGELFF; DNA: TGTGCCAGCAGTGCCCTAGCGGGAGGAGGGTACACCGGGGAGCTGTTTTTT
J: TRBJ1-4; V: TRBV5-1; D: TRBD1; size: NA; CDR3: CASTFGGQGRSTNEKLFF; DNA: TGCGCCAGCACCTTCGGGGGACAGGGGAGGTCGACTAATGAAAAACTGTTTTTT
J: TRBJ1-2; V: TRBV28; D: NA; size: NA; CDR3: CASSYQGYGYTF; DNA: TGTGCCAGCAGTTATCAGGGTTATGGCTACACCTTC
J: TRBJ2-1; V: TRBV10-3; D: TRBD2; size: NA; CDR3: CAIGGVGIGNEQFF; DNA: TGTGCCATCGGGGGGGTCGGGATAGGCAATGAGCAGTTCTTC
J: TRBJ2-4; V: TRBV7-2; D: TRBD2; size: NA; CDR3: CASSSRTSGLAKNIQYF; DNA: TGTGCCAGCAGCTCCCGGACTAGCGGGCTAGCCAAAAACATTCAGTACTTC
J: TRBJ1-1; V: TRBV5-1; D: NA; size: NA; CDR3: CASSPTGLRMNTEAFF; DNA: TGCGCCAGCAGCCCTACAGGGTTGCGGATGAACACTGAAGCTTTCTTT
J: TRBJ2-7; V: TRBV4-1; D: TRBD1; size: NA; CDR3: CASQALVEGTGGEQYF; DNA: TGCGCCAGCCAAGCACTAGTGGAGGGCACAGGGGGCGAGCAGTACTTC
J: TRBJ2-1; V: TRBV7-9; D: NA; size: NA; CDR3: CSSSLALSEQFF; DNA: TGTTCCAGCAGCTTAGCCCTAAGTGAGCAGTTCTTC
J: TRBJ2-1; V: TRBV13; D: TRBD2; size: NA; CDR3: CASSVAGGSNEQFF; DNA: TGTGCCAGCAGCGTAGCGGGGGGGTCTAATGAGCAGTTCTTC
J: TRBJ2-3; V: TRBV7-9; D: TRBD2; size: NA; CDR3: CSSSPFNLREPLRRQYF; DNA: TGTTCCAGCAGCCCTTTTAATCTGCGGGAGCCCTTGCGGCGGCAGTATTTT
J: TRBJ1-4; V: TRBV27; D: TRBD1; size: NA; CDR3: CASSSTGYGEKLFF; DNA: TGTGCCAGCAGTTCGACAGGGTACGGGGAAAAACTGTTTTTT
J: TRBJ2-5; V: TRBV7-2; D: TRBD2; size: once; CDR3: CASSPGLVQETQYF; DNA: TGTGCCAGCAGCCCCGGACTAGTCCAAGAGACCCAGTACTTC
J: TRBJ2-3; V: TRBV4-3; D: NA; size: NA; CDR3: CASSQDRGPDTQYF; DNA: TGCGCCAGCAGCCAAGATCGTGGCCCAGATACGCAGTATTTT
J: TRBJ2-7; V: TRBV7-2; D: TRBD1; size: NA; CDR3: CASSFDGRLGTGHLYEQYF; DNA: TGTGCCAGCAGCTTTGATGGCCGTCTCGGGACAGGGCACCTCTACGAGCAGTACTTC
J: TRBJ2-1; V: TRBV19; D: NA; size: NA; CDR3: CASNPRGEPFRNEQFF; DNA: TGTGCCAGTAATCCCAGGGGAGAGCCGTTTCGTAATGAGCAGTTCTTC
J: TRBJ1-2; V: TRBV6-6; D: NA; size: NA; CDR3: CASSPGGKYGYTF; DNA: TGTGCCAGCAGTCCCGGGGGGAAGTATGGCTACACCTTC
J: TRBJ1-5; V: TRBV27; D: TRBD1; size: once; CDR3: CASRNQGAFNQPQHF; DNA: TGTGCCAGCAGAAACCAGGGGGCCTTTAATCAGCCCCAGCATTTT
J: TRBJ1-1; V: TRBV2; D: NA; size: NA; CDR3: CASIPTGGNTEAFF; DNA: TGTGCCAGCATCCCAACCGGCGGAAACACTGAAGCTTTCTTT
J: TRBJ2-7; V: TRBV6-6; D: TRBD1; size: NA; CDR3: CASSKSDRAGEQYF; DNA: TGTGCCAGCAGCAAATCCGACAGGGCGGGCGAGCAGTACTTC
J: TRBJ1-2; V: TRBV7-2; D: NA; size: NA; CDR3: CASSPSGRRDGYTF; DNA: TGTGCCAGCAGCCCATCGGGACGGAGGGATGGCTACACCTTC
J: TRBJ2-7; V: TRBV7-9; D: TRBD1; size: once; CDR3: CASARGGNEQYF; DNA: TGTGCCAGCGCGAGAGGGGGCAACGAGCAGTACTTC
J: TRBJ1-2; V: TRBV28; D: NA; size: NA; CDR3: CASSLYGDGYTF; DNA: TGTGCCAGCAGTTTATATGGAGATGGCTACACCTTC
J: TRBJ2-5; V: TRBV9; D: TRBD1; size: NA; CDR3: CASSVAQGAEEQYF; DNA: TGTGCCAGCAGCGTAGCCCAGGGGGCGGAGGAGCAGTACTTC
J: TRBJ2-1; V: TRBV10-3; D: TRBD2; size: NA; CDR3: CAISDLEVAGSREQFF; DNA: TGTGCCATCTCGGACCTTGAGGTAGCGGGGTCCAGGGAGCAGTTCTTC
J: TRBJ1-4; V: TRBV30; D: NA; size: few; CDR3: CAWEPGTTEKLFF; DNA: TGTGCCTGGGAGCCCGGGACAACTGAAAAACTGTTTTTT
J: TRBJ2-7; V: TRBV5-1; D: TRBD1; size: NA; CDR3: CASSSDRTGSYEQYF; DNA: TGCGCCAGCAGCTCGGACAGGACGGGCTCCTACGAGCAGTACTTC
J: TRBJ2-6; V: TRBV5-8; D: NA; size: NA; CDR3: CASSFLGSGANGLTF; DNA: TGTGCCAGCAGCTTCTTGGGCTCTGGGGCCAACGGCCTGACTTTC
J: TRBJ2-7; V: TRBV6-5; D: NA; size: NA; CDR3: CASSPVGQVAYEQYF; DNA: TGTGCCAGCAGCCCGGTTGGGCAGGTGGCCTACGAGCAGTACTTC
J: TRBJ2-3; V: TRBV4-3; D: NA; size: once; CDR3: CASSQDRAGADTQYF; DNA: TGCGCCAGCAGCCAAGATCGGGCAGGGGCAGATACGCAGTATTTT
J: TRBJ2-2; V: TRBV5-6; D: NA; size: NA; CDR3: CASSSLLEGDTGELFF; DNA: TGTGCCAGCAGCTCCCTCCTAGAGGGGGACACCGGGGAGCTGTTTTTT